A single sample gave rise to the 13 T cell receptor beta chains below, sequenced in a study of regulatory T cells in long-lasting Graves disease. The sample's time point: newly diagnosed GD, antithyroid drugs for less than 3 months. PBMC RNA served as the TCR library source. The authors built TCR beta libraries using iRepertoire HTBI primers and Arm-PCR of CDR3 regions. TCRdb reprocessed the multiplex PCR reads via MiXCR and lists one record per CDR3 protein. Of hundreds of thousands of distinct CDR3 sequences listed, 16% are singletons. These sequences were also reported in another study, on T cells in Graves' hyperthyroidism and ophthalmopathy.

The sequencing here drew on peripheral blood mononuclear cells (PBMCs), taken at new diagnosis, from a patient treated with antithyroid drugs. The source is a middle-aged man with Graves disease.

This clonotype was counted ten times or more. The V call is TRBV2, the J call TRBJ1-5, with unresolved D. There are 14 residues in the CDR3. V was shortened by 3 bases and J by 7 bases, with 13 bases between the two germline ends. Germline loops: CDR1 SNHLY, CDR2 FYNNEI. The CDR3 DNA sequence: TGTGCCAGCAGTGAGGTCTCCAGCCAGCAGCCCCAGCATTTT. Its translation: CASSEVSSQQPQHF.

This sequence joins TRBV30 and TRBJ2-4; no firm D call. This CDR3 has 15 amino acids. CDR1 is GTSNPN and CDR2 is SVGIG in the germline V gene (reference sequence). V was clipped by 2 bases and J by 0 bases, with 11 bases between them. CDR3 residues: CAWSLPLIAKNIQYF. The CDR3 region has the DNA TGTGCCTGGAGTCTACCCCTGATAGCCAAAAACATTCAGTACTTC.

The chain employs TRBV5-6 and TRBJ2-3; perhaps TRBD1 as D (6 bases). The germline gives CDR1 SGHDT, CDR2 YYEEEE. V lost 2 bases, J lost 5 bases, and 12 bases lay in between. The CDR3 has 14 residues. CDR3 bases: TGTGCCAGCAGCTTCGCAGGGGACAAAGATACGCAGTATTTT. It specifies CASSFAGDKDTQYF.

This clonotype was seen repeatedly, ten times or more. The chain has TRBV3-1 and TRBJ2-3, with TRBD2 matching over 12 bases. This CDR3 is 18 amino acids long. Germline assignment: CDR1 LGHDT and CDR2 YNNKEL (reference sequence). V lost 0 bases and J lost 4; bases outside the gene matches: 8. The CDR3 here is CASSQDRGLAGSSDTQYF. The DNA of the CDR3 is TGTGCCAGCAGCCAAGATCGTGGACTAGCGGGGTCTTCAGATACGCAGTATTTT.

This clonotype was seen repeatedly, ten times or more. The gene calls are TRBV5-1 and TRBJ2-3; 7 positions match TRBD1. This CDR3 contains 14 residues. The V gene's germline CDR1 is SGHRS and CDR2 YFSETQ. The V segment lost 6 bases and the J segment 2 bases; nucleotides outside the gene matches: 6. CDR3 in DNA: TGCGCCAGCACCCAGGGGGACCTCACAGATACGCAGTATTTT. Its translation: CASTQGDLTDTQYF.

The chain links TRBV6-1 to TRBJ2-3; 14 bases agree with TRBD2. CDR3 size: 16 residues. Germline CDR1 is MNHNS and CDR2 is SASEGT. Trimming removed 6 bases from V and 2 bases from J; junction bases left unmatched: 4. The DNA of the CDR3 is TGTGCCAGCAGAAGGACTAGCGGGGGGTTCACAGATACGCAGTATTTT. This gives the protein CASRRTSGGFTDTQYF.

This clonotype was counted at least ten times. The CDR3 DNA is TGTGCCAGCTCACCATCGACAGGATCTCCACACGGGGAGACCCAGTACTTC. Protein: CASSPSTGSPHGETQYF. This chain uses TRBV18 with TRBJ2-5, with D possibly being TRBD1 (6 bases). The V gene's germline CDR1 is KGHSH and CDR2 LQKENI. CDR3 length: 17 residues. V lost 2 bases, J lost 5 bases, and 21 bases lay in between.

The chain is built from TRBV11-2 and TRBJ1-1, with 8 bases identical to TRBD1. The V gene's germline CDR1 is SGHAT and CDR2 FQNNGV. V dropped 2 bases and J dropped 1; count of bases not matched to a gene: 3. This CDR3 comprises 15 residues. The CDR3 sequence: CASSLPGTGNTEAFF. Here the CDR3 DNA reads TGTGCCAGCAGCTTACCCGGGACAGGGAACACTGAAGCTTTCTTT.

The rearrangement joins TRBV11-3 to TRBJ2-7, with 8 positions matching TRBD1. The CDR3 has 17 amino acids. V dropped 3 bases and J dropped 4; count of bases not matched to a gene: 14. The germline gives CDR1 SGHNT, CDR2 YENEEA. CDR3 sequence: CASSLAGQGKFSYEQYF. CDR3 bases: TGTGCCAGCAGCTTGGCTGGACAGGGAAAGTTTAGTTACGAGCAGTACTTC.

This clonotype was seen ten or more times. The chain uses TRBV5-1 and TRBJ1-4, with D uncertain. The length of the CDR3 is 14 residues. Germline V gives CDR1 SGHRS, CDR2 YFSETQ. Trimming stripped 0 bases from V and 7 bases from J, with 10 bases between. CDR3 sequence reads: CASSLGSEGEKLFF. The CDR3 nucleotides are TGCGCCAGCAGCTTGGGTTCTGAGGGTGAAAAACTGTTTTTT.

At least ten counts were recorded for this clonotype. V usage is TRBV9 and J usage is TRBJ2-1; 9 bases map to TRBD1. CDR3 length: 16 residues. CDR1 is SGDLS and CDR2 is YYNGEE in the germline V gene. Trimming at V came to 4 bases and at J to 5 bases, leaving 10 bases not matched to a gene. The CDR3 region is CASSLPRDRVDNEQFF. The CDR3 region has the DNA TGTGCCAGCAGCTTACCCCGGGACAGGGTGGACAATGAGCAGTTCTTC.

This clonotype occurred many times. This chain links TRBV2 with TRBJ1-4, with 10 bases lining up with TRBD1. The ends lost 7 bases at V and 2 bases at J; junction bases unmatched: 4. Germline V CDR1 and CDR2: SNHLY, FYNNEI. The CDR3 runs 15 residues. In DNA form, the CDR3 reads TGTGCCAGCAATCTGGACAGGGGGACTAATGAAAAACTGTTTTTT. Its protein product is CASNLDRGTNEKLFF.

This clonotype has at least ten counts. CDR3 residues: CASSPQGNEQYF. DNA for the CDR3: TGCGCCAGCAGCCCCCAGGGGAACGAGCAGTACTTC. The chain carries TRBV5-1 and TRBJ2-7; D perhaps matches TRBD1 (6 bases). Germline V gene sequence: CDR1 SGHRS, CDR2 YFSETQ. V lost 4 bases and J lost 5, with 10 bases in between. The CDR3 runs 12 residues.